This T cell receptor beta chain stems from a study of OX40 agonist ivuxolimab in advanced cancers. Generated by immunoSEQ multiplex PCR, the TCRdb table keeps only in-frame clones and is missing some. The table includes some 67,000 clones, about 80% detected once. Comments on this clone: Its matching antigen is unknown.

CDR1 and CDR2 (germline): SGHTA, FQGNSA. Trimming left V 5 bases short and J 10 bases short, with 14 bases between. CDR3 size: 12 residues. Study outcomes and limitations: Circulating CD4+ and CD8+ T cells showed clonal expansion by week 6 at 0.1 to 3.0 mg/kg.

This receptor was obtained from an adult with an advanced solid tumor such as melanoma, head and neck, liver or kidney cancer. The chain combines TRBV7-2 with TRBJ1-2; D unresolved. The sample consisted of CD4+ or CD8+ T cells sorted from blood, taken in a trial of the OX40 agonist ivuxolimab. In DNA, the CDR3 is TGTGCCAGCAGCAGCCCCGGACGGCACTACACCTTC. Its translation is CASSSPGRHYTF. The whole variable domain, filled in from reference TRBV7-2 and TRBJ1-2, reads GAGVSQSPSNKVTEKGKDVELRCDPISGHTALYWYRQSLGQGLEFLIYFQGNSAPDKSGLPSDRFSAERTGGSVSTLTIQRTQQEDSAVYLCASSSPGRHYTFGSGTRLTVV.